This entry describes one T cell receptor beta chain. This record belongs to a study of blood T cell repertoires in COVID-19. Study as a whole: PBMCs, B-cell-depleted T cells, or T cells were the source of the cDNA or gDNA that made up the material.

TCRdb's copy holds only in-frame clones and misses some; the assay was immunoSEQ multiplex PCR. The sample lists 140,000 to 150,000 clones, around 84% occurring once. Germline V lookup: CDR1 MDHEN, CDR2 SYDVKM. The CDR3 covers 15 residues. V gave up 3 bases and J gave up 4 bases; unmatched junction bases: 8. Sequenced: peripheral blood. The chain combines TRBV28 with TRBJ1-2; the match to TRBD1 covers 7 bases. This TCR derives from a man aged 25-45 years with COVID-19, enrolled during active disease. The CDR3 DNA is TGTGCCAGCAGTTTCCTTCAGGGGGTTTTCTATGGCTACACCTTC. It is translated as CASSFLQGVFYGYTF.